Presented here are 14 T cell receptor beta chains from one specimen sequenced in a study of CD8 T cells in Susac syndrome. After extraction with the RNeasy kit, about 0.45 to 1 ug of the RNA was reverse transcribed using random hexamers. TCRdb re-analysed the immunoSEQ multiplex PCR reads in MiXCR, keeping a single row per CDR3 protein. The top ten hold about 0.1% of the sample, which has some 180,000 distinct CDR3 sequences, 90% to 95% seen once. Sequenced: CD4+ T cells from PBMCs. The receptors come from a human donor with Susac syndrome.

The V gene is TRBV5-1, the J gene TRBJ2-2, with D possibly TRBD2 on 5 matching bases. Per germline, CDR1 SGHRS and CDR2 YFSETQ. The V gene lost 2 bases and the J gene lost 6 bases, with 11 bases spanning the gap. This CDR3 contains 14 residues. CDR3 sequence reads: CASSFSLASGELFF. The CDR3 DNA reads as TGCGCCAGCAGCTTTTCCCTAGCTTCCGGGGAGCTGTTTTTT.

This clonotype is a singleton in its sample. The V and J genes are TRBV28 and TRBJ2-1, with 15 bases identical to TRBD2. This CDR3 region has 14 residues. The junction had 11 bases not matched to a gene; V was cut back by 8 bases and J by 15 bases. Germline assignment: CDR1 MDHEN and CDR2 SYDVKM. CDR3 residues: CASFPGLAGGSAFF. The DNA for the CDR3 is TGTGCCAGCTTTCCCGGACTAGCGGGGGGGAGCGCGTTCTTC.

The gene calls are TRBV14 and TRBJ2-7, with D unclear. The V gene lost 4 bases and the J gene lost 0 bases, with 10 bases spanning the gap. The CDR3 covers 14 residues. CDR1 and CDR2 from the germline V gene are SGHDN and FVKESK. The chain's CDR3 is CASSLFSNSYEQYF. In nucleotides, the CDR3 is TGTGCCAGCAGCCTTTTCTCCAACTCCTACGAGCAGTACTTC.

J is TRBJ1-1 and V is TRBV19; TRBD1 might be the D (5 bases). The V gene's germline CDR1 is LNHDA and CDR2 SQIVND (reference sequence). The CDR3 spans 16 residues. Trimming left V 1 base short and J 1 base short, with 13 bases between. The CDR3 loop is CASSIVASTANTEAFF. DNA of the CDR3: TGTGCCAGTAGTATAGTCGCCTCGACAGCGAACACTGAAGCTTTCTTT.

The CDR3 region is CAWSKQRIPSGNTIYF. The DNA for the CDR3 is TGTGCCTGGAGTAAACAACGGATTCCCTCTGGAAACACCATATATTTT. The chain combines TRBV30 with TRBJ1-3; D is unclear. The CDR3 length is 16 residues. Germline loops: CDR1 GTSNPN, CDR2 SVGIG (reference sequence). V lost 2 bases and J 0 bases, leaving 14 bases between the germline ends.

The J gene is TRBJ2-7, the V gene TRBV20-1; D gene unclear. CDR1 and CDR2 from the germline V gene are DFQATT and SNEGSKA (reference sequence). The CDR3 loop spans 12 amino acids. Trimming stripped 5 bases from V and 1 base from J, with 9 bases between. The CDR3 here is CSAGQSSYEQYF. CDR3 DNA: TGCAGTGCTGGGCAGAGTTCCTACGAGCAGTACTTC.

The chain employs TRBV21-1 and TRBJ1-6; TRBD1, the table's D call, was not compared with the DNA. TRBV21-1 is listed as a pseudogene. This CDR3 has 16 amino acids. The CDR3 loop reads CASSKWGAGDNSPLHF. The CDR3 DNA follows: TGTGCCAGCAGCAAATGGGGCGCAGGGGATAATTCACCCCTCCACTTT.

The chain employs TRBV3-1 and TRBJ2-7; 11 bases fit TRBD1. After removal of 1 base from V and 3 bases from J, the junction contained 5 bases not matched to a gene. This CDR3 comprises 16 residues. Per the germline V gene, CDR1 is LGHDT and CDR2 is YNNKEL (reference sequence). CDR3 sequence reads: CASSQGAGTGGYEQYF. CDR3 bases: TGTGCCAGCAGCCAAGGCGCTGGGACAGGGGGCTACGAGCAGTACTTC.

This chain links TRBV6-5 with TRBJ1-4; 11 nucleotides line up with TRBD1. Germline V lookup: CDR1 MNHEY, CDR2 SVGAGI. The CDR3 totals 16 residues. J gave up 9 bases and V 3 bases, and 9 bases lay outside the gene matches. The DNA of the CDR3 is TGTGCCAGCAGTTATACGACCGGGACAGGGGGGAAAAAACTGTTTTTT. Encoded protein: CASSYTTGTGGKKLFF.

The V and J genes are TRBV29-1 and TRBJ1-5; the D gene is possibly TRBD1 (6 bases). V was cut by 6 bases and J by 0 bases, with 18 bases left in between. The CDR3 extends over 16 amino acids. CDR1 is SQVTM and CDR2 is ANQGSEA in the germline V gene. The CDR3 sequence is CSVAIGTPFSNQPQHF. The DNA of the CDR3 is TGCAGCGTGGCCATCGGGACACCCTTTAGCAATCAGCCCCAGCATTTT.

This clonotype appeared a few times. J is TRBJ2-2 and V is TRBV2; D possibly corresponds to TRBD1 (7 bases). CDR3 length equals 15 residues. The germline gives CDR1 SNHLY, CDR2 FYNNEI. The V gene lost 4 bases and the J gene lost 1 base, with 10 bases spanning the gap. CDR3 bases: TGTGCCAGCAGTGGACAGGGACTGAACACCGGGGAGCTGTTTTTT. It is translated as CASSGQGLNTGELFF.

The gene calls are TRBV18 and TRBJ2-7; 7 bases map to TRBD1. The length of the CDR3 is 14 residues. The V gene's germline CDR1 is KGHSH and CDR2 LQKENI. V gave up 0 bases and J gave up 3 bases; unmatched junction bases: 2. In nucleotides, the CDR3 is TGTGCCAGCTCACCACCGGGACAGAGCTACGAGCAGTACTTC. Protein: CASSPPGQSYEQYF.

This chain uses TRBV20-1 with TRBJ1-2; D possibly corresponds to TRBD1 (6 bases). This CDR3 contains 12 residues. Trimming removed 3 bases from V and 6 bases from J, with 11 bases in between. From germline, CDR1 is DFQATT and CDR2 SNEGSKA (reference sequence). The CDR3 nucleotides read TGCAGTGCTAGTCAACAGGGAAATGGCTACACCTTC. Residues: CSASQQGNGYTF.

This clonotype appeared once. The chain employs TRBV5-1 and TRBJ2-6; D is ambiguous. Per germline, CDR1 SGHRS and CDR2 YFSETQ. V lost 7 bases, J lost 0 bases, and 5 bases lay in between. The CDR3 is 13 residues long. DNA of the CDR3: TGCGCCAGCCAAAGCTCTGGGGCCAACGTCCTGACTTTC. It is translated as CASQSSGANVLTF.